This TCR beta chain was sequenced in a study of T-cell reconstitution after alpha-beta-depleted transplantation in children. Germline V CDR1 and CDR2: MGHRA, YSYEKL. The CDR3 totals 16 residues. The junction had 11 bases not matched to a gene; V was cut back by 4 bases and J by 4 bases. Broader study findings: In patients about two months after transplant, alpha-beta T cells reportedly arose from several hundred expanded graft clones. Fresh T-cell production supplied most of the T-cell counts and diversity seen one year after transplant.

As for this clonotype: Its specificity is not known.

It was with unique molecular identifiers that the TCRbeta library was prepared. Each CDR3 protein gets one entry after TCRdb re-called the PCR reads with MiXCR. The sample has 780,000 or so distinct CDR3 sequences, 15% to 20% seen once. This specimen consisted of PBMCs, mostly from graft donor cells, obtained 360 days after TCRalphabeta/CD19-depleted stem cell transplant. This sequence was found in a male patient under 18 who had a stem cell transplant for acute lymphoblastic leukemia, so the T cells may come from the graft donor. The gene calls are TRBV4-1 and TRBJ1-2; 8 positions match TRBD1. The CDR3 here is CASSPKRQGAGYGYTF. In DNA, the CDR3 is TGCGCCAGCAGCCCCAAAAGGCAGGGGGCTGGCTATGGCTACACCTTC.